This T cell receptor (beta chain) is from a study of shared clonotypes between healthy human individuals. The table lists this clone with a count of one. The V gene's germline CDR1 is SGHRS and CDR2 YFSETQ. The V gene lost 0 bases and the J gene lost 4 bases, with 8 bases spanning the gap. The CDR3 runs 14 residues. Sequencing used immunoSEQ multiplex PCR; TCRdb keeps in-frame clones, though not all of them. This table holds under 2.5 million clones, 92% found once. Sequenced: naive CD4+ T cells from PBMCs. Described subset: CD45RA+ positively selected. The origin of this receptor is a young man in good health. Some clones in this sample may be carry-over from other donors' samples. The chain is built from TRBV5-1 and TRBJ2-1; D is unclear. Here the CDR3 reads CASSLGQWYNEQFF. Written as DNA, the CDR3 is TGCGCCAGCAGCTTGGGACAATGGTACAATGAGCAGTTCTTC.